These 30 T cell receptor beta chains originate from one sample sequenced in a study of blood T cell repertoires in COVID-19. Some clones are missing from TCRdb's copy, which holds only in-frame ones; the method was immunoSEQ multiplex PCR. The sample contains just over 90,000 clones, about nine tenths of which appear only once. Material: peripheral blood. These receptors all come from a human donor with active COVID-19. The donor label of this sample is uncertain.

J is TRBJ2-7 and V is TRBV5-1, with no clear D. Germline CDR1 is SGHRS and CDR2 is YFSETQ. V gave up 0 bases and J gave up 3 bases, with 7 bases separating them. The CDR3 contains 13 residues. CDR3 bases: TGCGCCAGCAGCTTGGATTATAGCTACGAGCAGTACTTC. Amino acid sequence: CASSLDYSYEQYF.

The gene calls are TRBV9 and TRBJ2-3, with TRBD1 identical over 8 bases. V trimming: 3 bases; J trimming: 3 bases; junction bases outside the gene matches: 3. Germline V CDR1 and CDR2: SGDLS, YYNGEE. This CDR3 contains 14 residues. The CDR3 nucleotides are TGTGCCAGCAGCGCGGACAGGGAAACAGATACGCAGTATTTT. Its translation is CASSADRETDTQYF.

This sequence joins TRBV20-1 and TRBJ2-3; TRBD2 agrees at 10 bases. V was clipped by 6 bases and J by 8 bases; unmatched bases: 11. This CDR3 is built from 14 residues. Germline loops: CDR1 DFQATT, CDR2 SNEGSKA (reference sequence). CDR3 sequence reads: CSASLAGAGLTQYF. The CDR3 DNA follows: TGCAGTGCCAGTCTAGCGGGGGCAGGGCTTACGCAGTATTTT.

The gene calls are TRBV27 and TRBJ2-3; 8 nucleotides line up with TRBD2. CDR1 MNHEY and CDR2 SMNVEV come from the germline V gene (reference sequence). The V gene end was trimmed by 2 bases and the J gene end by 0 bases; junction bases not matched to a gene: 4. The CDR3 contains 16 residues. The CDR3 nucleotides read TGTGCCAGCAGTTTAAGCGGGGGCCATAGCACAGATACGCAGTATTTT. Translating it yields CASSLSGGHSTDTQYF.

V gene TRBV3-1 (or the pseudogene TRBV3-2) combines with J gene TRBJ2-6; TRBD1 matches 9 bases. V was pared by 3 bases and J by 2 bases, with 8 bases of the junction left unmatched. This CDR3 is 18 amino acids long. CDR1 LGHDT and CDR2 YNNKEL come from the germline V gene (reference sequence). CDR3 sequence (DNA): TGTGCCAGCAGCCAGCCGGGACAGGGTCTAACTGGGGCCAACGTCCTGACTTTC. This translates into CASSQPGQGLTGANVLTF.

This chain connects TRBV5-4 to TRBJ2-1, with 7 bases that match TRBD2. V gave up 1 base and J gave up 5 bases; unmatched junction bases: 9. CDR1 and CDR2 (germline): SGHNT, YYREEE (reference sequence). The CDR3 covers 16 residues. Written as DNA, the CDR3 is TGTGCCAGCAGCTTGTCTGGAGCGGGGAAGGACAATGAGCAGTTCTTC. Translated, it gives CASSLSGAGKDNEQFF.

This chain uses TRBV15 with TRBJ1-2; 7 positions agree with TRBD1. The CDR3 extends over 18 amino acids. Losses at the gene ends were 0 bases for V and 5 bases for J; bases not matched to a gene: 15. Germline CDR1 is LNHNV and CDR2 is YYDKDF (reference sequence). The CDR3 coding sequence is TGTGCCACCAGCAGAGATTCAAGAAGACAGGGCTCCCTATATGGCTACACCTTC. Protein sequence: CATSRDSRRQGSLYGYTF.

This chain joins TRBV7-2 and TRBJ2-3; D is unclear. Trimming stripped 4 bases from V and 6 bases from J, with 8 bases between. Germline V lookup: CDR1 SGHTA, CDR2 FQGNSA. The CDR3 is 12 residues long. DNA of the CDR3: TGTGCCAGCAGCTCTCCTTTGGATACGCAGTATTTT. It encodes CASSSPLDTQYF.

This sequence joins TRBV6-6 and TRBJ2-7, with 8 positions matching TRBD1. The CDR3 extends over 14 amino acids. Germline V lookup: CDR1 MNHNY, CDR2 SVGAGI (reference sequence). V gave up 2 bases and J gave up 9 bases; unmatched junction bases: 9. In DNA, the CDR3 is TGTGCCAGCAGTTACGAACCGCAGGGGGCAAGGCAGTACTTC. It yields the protein CASSYEPQGARQYF.

The rearrangement joins TRBV9 to TRBJ2-1, with 8 bases fitting TRBD1. J lost 4 bases, V lost 3 bases, and 3 bases had no gene match. The V gene's germline CDR1 is SGDLS and CDR2 YYNGEE. The CDR3 has 14 residues. CDR3 residues: CASSEQGVYNEQFF. CDR3 DNA sequence: TGTGCCAGCAGCGAACAGGGGGTTTACAATGAGCAGTTCTTC.

The chain employs TRBV7-9 and TRBJ1-2; TRBD1 agrees at 8 bases. Trimming cost V 1 base and J 3 bases; bases outside gene matches: 4. Germline CDR1 reads SEHNR; CDR2 reads FQNEAQ (reference sequence). The CDR3 is made up of 15 amino acids. CDR3: CASSLGQTGDYGYTF. The CDR3 bases are TGTGCCAGCAGCTTAGGGCAGACAGGGGACTATGGCTACACCTTC.

The chain joins TRBV7-9 to TRBJ2-1, with D perhaps TRBD2 (7 bases). The V and J ends lost 5 bases and 7 bases respectively, with 15 bases between them. CDR1 is SEHNR, CDR2 FQNEAQ, per germline (reference sequence). This CDR3 is built from 14 residues. CDR3 DNA: TGTGCCAGCAGCCTCCGGGGGGCTGGAAATGAGCAGTTCTTC. Translated, it gives CASSLRGAGNEQFF.

DNA for the CDR3: TGCAGCGTTGTTGTCGGTTCGGGGCAGGGGGATCAGCCCCAGCATTTT. This sequence encodes CSVVVGSGQGDQPQHF. V is TRBV29-1 and J is TRBJ1-5; 7 nucleotides align to TRBD1. The germline V gene encodes CDR1 SQVTM and CDR2 ANQGSEA. The CDR3 loop spans 16 amino acids. V shed 4 bases, J shed 5 bases, and the junction held 14 bases outside the gene matches.

This chain links TRBV7-2 with TRBJ2-3; maybe TRBD1 (6 bases). The CDR3 loop spans 14 amino acids. Germline CDR1 SGHTA, CDR2 FQGNSA. With 1 base removed from V and 4 bases from J, the gap between germline ends came to 9 bases. DNA of the CDR3: TGTGCCAGCAGCTTAGGACAGGTTCCAGATACGCAGTATTTT. Its protein product is CASSLGQVPDTQYF. Full variable domain (rest looked up from reference TRBV7-2 and TRBJ2-3): GAGVSQSPSNKVTEKGKDVELRCDPISGHTALYWYRQSLGQGLEFLIYFQGNSAPDKSGLPSDRFSAERTGGSVSTLTIQRTQQEDSAVYLCASSLGQVPDTQYFGPGTRLTVL.

The chain links TRBV2 to TRBJ2-4; 8 bases agree with TRBD2. With 6 bases clipped from V and 5 bases from J, the junction kept 9 bases outside the gene matches. This CDR3 has 15 amino acids. Germline V gene lookup returns CDR1 SNHLY and CDR2 FYNNEI. CDR3: CASRFERGPENIQYF. The CDR3 DNA follows: TGTGCCAGCAGGTTTGAGCGGGGGCCGGAAAACATTCAGTACTTC.

This rearrangement joins TRBV7-6 to TRBJ2-5; D is perhaps TRBD2 (5 bases). Germline-derived CDR1 and CDR2 are SGHVS and FNYEAQ. Trimming cost V 0 bases and J 1 base, with 9 bases left between them. The CDR3 has 15 residues. CDR3 DNA: TGTGCCAGCAGCTTAGCCCCTAGCCTCCAAGAGACCCAGTACTTC. This gives the protein CASSLAPSLQETQYF. Based on the CDR3 plus reference TRBV7-6 and TRBJ2-5, the full variable domain is GAGVSQSPRYKVTKRGQDVALRCDPISGHVSLYWYRQALGQGPEFLTYFNYEAQQDKSGLPNDRFSAERPEGSISTLTIQRTEQRDSAMYRCASSLAPSLQETQYFGPGTRLLVL.

The V gene is TRBV11-3, the J gene TRBJ2-1; 9 bases line up with TRBD1. Germline V gives CDR1 SGHNT, CDR2 YENEEA. Trimming took 5 bases from V and 7 from J; bases not matched to a gene: 12. This CDR3 contains 16 residues. The CDR3 DNA sequence: TGTGCCAGCAGCCCGGGACAGGGTCATGTTAGTAATGAGCAGTTCTTC. This sequence encodes CASSPGQGHVSNEQFF.

The chain employs TRBV9 and TRBJ2-1; D gene unclear. The V end lost 0 bases, the J end lost 0 bases, and 7 bases lay between the germline ends. Germline values: CDR1 SGDLS, CDR2 YYNGEE. The CDR3 runs to 15 residues. The CDR3 coding sequence is TGTGCCAGCAGCGTAGGGCCCCGCTCCTACAATGAGCAGTTCTTC. It translates to CASSVGPRSYNEQFF.

This chain connects TRBV6-5 to TRBJ2-2, with D maybe TRBD1 (6 bases). This CDR3 spans 15 amino acids. The V gene lost 4 bases and the J gene lost 0 bases, with 9 bases spanning the gap. Germline assignment: CDR1 MNHEY and CDR2 SVGAGI. CDR3 sequence reads: CASSFRTANTGELFF. In nucleotides, the CDR3 is TGTGCCAGCAGTTTCAGGACAGCGAACACCGGGGAGCTGTTTTTT.

This clone was seen only a few times. The CDR3 region has the DNA TGTGCCAGCAGCCCACCCCCCGGAGGGGACTTCGATCAGCCCCAGCATTTT. Its translation is CASSPPPGGDFDQPQHF. This rearrangement joins TRBV11-2 to TRBJ1-5, with D tentatively TRBD1 (5 bases). The CDR3 contains 17 residues. Per germline, CDR1 SGHAT and CDR2 FQNNGV. V lost 5 bases to trimming and J lost 5 bases, with 22 bases between them.

The CDR3 reads CATSDDRQGVSQYGYTF. The CDR3 coding sequence is TGTGCCACCAGTGATGATCGACAGGGCGTGAGTCAATATGGCTACACCTTC. This sequence joins TRBV24-1 and TRBJ1-2, with 7 positions matching TRBD1. The germline V gene encodes CDR1 KGHDR and CDR2 SFDVKD. The CDR3 length is 17 residues. V lost 3 bases to trimming and J lost 5 bases; unmatched junction nucleotides: 14.

This clone occurred a few times. The rearrangement links TRBV7-9 to TRBJ1-2; 10 nucleotides match TRBD1. Losses at the gene ends were 1 base for V and 4 bases for J; bases not matched to a gene: 3. The CDR3 is made up of 15 amino acids. Germline V gives CDR1 SEHNR, CDR2 FQNEAQ (reference sequence). This chain's CDR3 is CASSLGTGGTYGYTF. The CDR3 DNA sequence: TGTGCCAGCAGCTTAGGGACAGGGGGAACCTATGGCTACACCTTC.

This chain uses TRBV5-1 with TRBJ1-5; D remains unclear. The CDR3 extends over 13 amino acids. The V end was cut by 0 bases, the J end by 5 bases, with 6 bases between. Germline V gene data show CDR1 as SGHRS and CDR2 as YFSETQ. CDR3 sequence reads: CASSLGPDQPQHF. In DNA, the CDR3 is TGCGCCAGCAGCTTGGGTCCAGATCAGCCCCAGCATTTT.

J is TRBJ2-7 and V is TRBV10-3; 7 positions match TRBD1. V shed 7 bases and J 2 bases; nucleotides not matched to a gene: 5. This CDR3 contains 13 residues. The germline CDR1 and CDR2 sequences are ENHRY and SYGVKD. The CDR3 sequence: CAIKGTATYEQYF. The CDR3 DNA follows: TGTGCCATCAAGGGGACAGCTACCTACGAGCAGTACTTC.

CDR3 sequence reads: CASSYGSSNTGELFF. CDR3 DNA sequence: TGTGCCAGCAGCTACGGGTCTTCGAACACCGGGGAGCTGTTTTTT. The rearrangement uses TRBV7-9 and TRBJ2-2, with D unclear. The germline V and J ends were trimmed by 4 bases and 0 bases, with 9 bases remaining between them. There are 15 residues in the CDR3. The V gene's germline CDR1 is SEHNR and CDR2 FQNEAQ (reference sequence).

The rearrangement joins TRBV29-1 to TRBJ2-3; 8 nucleotides align to TRBD2. CDR3 length equals 13 residues. J was trimmed by 3 bases and V by 4 bases; bases with no gene match: 3. CDR1 is SQVTM and CDR2 is ANQGSEA in the germline V gene. The CDR3 nucleotides are TGCAGCGTTGCGGGGACTAGTACAGATACGCAGTATTTT. Translating gives CSVAGTSTDTQYF.

J is TRBJ1-2 and V is TRBV7-8; TRBD1 matches at 7 bases. The V gene end was trimmed by 3 bases and the J gene end by 0 bases; junction bases not matched to a gene: 7. Germline values: CDR1 SGHVS, CDR2 FQNEAQ. CDR3 length equals 16 residues. This CDR3 is CASSLGTAHSNYGYTF. The CDR3 DNA reads as TGTGCCAGCAGCTTGGGGACAGCCCACTCTAACTATGGCTACACCTTC.

The J gene is TRBJ2-7, the V gene TRBV5-1; D uncertain. CDR1 and CDR2 (germline): SGHRS, YFSETQ. The V end lost 4 bases, the J end lost 0 bases, and 8 bases lay between the germline ends. The CDR3 is 13 amino acids. CDR3 nucleotides: TGCGCCAGCAGCCCCCTTGTCTCCTACGAGCAGTACTTC. Translation gives CASSPLVSYEQYF.

This chain uses TRBV5-4 with TRBJ1-1; D is perhaps TRBD1 (6 bases). V was cut by 0 bases and J by 1 base, with 10 bases left in between. The CDR3 has 15 amino acids. CDR1 SGHNT and CDR2 YYREEE come from the germline V gene (reference sequence). CDR3 in DNA: TGTGCCAGCAGCTTGGAACAGGGACGGAACACTGAAGCTTTCTTT. This sequence encodes CASSLEQGRNTEAFF.

This rearrangement joins TRBV19 to TRBJ1-5, with a possible D match to TRBD1 (6 bases). Germline V gives CDR1 LNHDA, CDR2 SQIVND (reference sequence). V gave up 7 bases and J gave up 2 bases, with 18 bases separating them. The length of the CDR3 is 16 residues. The CDR3 DNA reads TGTGCCAGTACCCAATGGGGGGGCAGGCGCAATCAGCCCCAGCATTTT. Its translation is CASTQWGGRRNQPQHF. Looking up the rest from reference TRBV19 and TRBJ1-5 gives the full variable domain: DGGITQSPKYLFRKEGQNVTLSCEQNLNHDAMYWYRQDPGQGLRLIYYSQIVNDFQKGDIAEGYSVSREKKESFPLTVTSAQKNPTAFYLCASTQWGGRRNQPQHFGDGTRLSIL.